This TCR beta chain was observed in a study of shared clonotypes between healthy human individuals. The wider study: Three CD4 naive, three CD4 memory, two CD8 naive and one CD8 memory plate were used per donor.

On this clone itself: Antigen: not known.

V dropped 3 bases and J dropped 7; count of bases not matched to a gene: 11. CDR1 and CDR2 from the germline V gene are SGHRS and YFSETQ. The CDR3 sequence is 15 residues long. Sequencing used immunoSEQ multiplex PCR; TCRdb keeps in-frame clones, though not all of them. The sample consists of under 650,000 clones, about 96% of them appearing once. Recent acute infections and vaccinations were absent in the healthy HIV-negative adult donors. Only Caucasian adults living in Nashville, Tennessee made up the donor group. The study, taken as a whole, reports: Four donors held 5% to 5.5% of naive CD4 clonotypes in common.

V usage is TRBV5-1 and J usage is TRBJ2-7, with TRBD2 matching 9 bases. This TCR was sampled from a woman younger than 45 in good health. Sequencing was done on a sample of naive CD4+ T cells sorted from blood. Subset described: CD45RA+ positively selected. The CDR3 is CASSSLAGVDMEQYF. CDR3 in DNA: TGCGCCAGCAGCTCGTTAGCGGGAGTGGATATGGAGCAGTACTTC.